A single sample is the source of the 4 T cell receptor beta chains below, sequenced in a study of shared clonotypes between healthy human individuals. Generated by immunoSEQ multiplex PCR, the TCRdb table keeps only in-frame clones and is missing some. The sample records 2,500,000 or so clones, 85% to 95% being singletons. The sample consisted of naive CD4+ T cells sorted from blood. Documented subset: CD45RA+ positively selected. Receptors were obtained from a man aged 18 to 30 in good health.

This rearrangement joins TRBV30 to TRBJ1-6; D not resolved. In germline, CDR1 is GTSNPN, CDR2 SVGIG (reference sequence). The CDR3 runs 13 residues. V lost 0 bases and J 9 bases, leaving 9 bases between the germline ends. CDR3 protein: CAWSVSPSSPLHF. CDR3 nucleotides: TGTGCCTGGAGTGTATCACCGTCTTCACCCCTCCACTTT. Supplemented by reference TRBV30 and TRBJ1-6, the full variable domain reads SQTIHQWPATLVQPVGSPLSLECTVEGTSNPNLYWYRQAAGRGLQLLFYSVGIGQISSEVPQNLSASRPQDRQFILSSKKLLLSDSGFYLCAWSVSPSSPLHFGNGTRLTVT.

The rearrangement uses TRBV15 and TRBJ1-5; D is perhaps TRBD1 (5 bases). CDR3 length equals 14 residues. The V end was cut by 2 bases, the J end by 4 bases, with 9 bases between. The germline V gene encodes CDR1 LNHNV and CDR2 YYDKDF (reference sequence). Here the CDR3 DNA reads TGTGCCACCAGCAGATGGGGGGGGAATCAGCCCCAGCATTTT. This sequence encodes CATSRWGGNQPQHF.

This rearrangement joins TRBV6-9 to TRBJ2-3; 8 bases fit TRBD2. With V trimmed by 6 bases and J by 0 bases, 5 bases remained unmatched. This CDR3 comprises 15 residues. The germline CDR1 and CDR2 sequences are MNHGY and SVAAGI. The CDR3 is CASRSGSGSTDTQYF. The DNA of the CDR3 is TGTGCCAGCAGAAGCGGGAGCGGGAGCACAGATACGCAGTATTTT.

J is TRBJ1-6 and V is TRBV28; D gene uncertain. In germline, CDR1 is MDHEN, CDR2 SYDVKM. The ends were cut back, 5 bases at V and 3 bases at J, with 14 bases in the middle. The CDR3 loop spans 16 amino acids. Here the CDR3 reads CASSQRTVVYNSPLHF. The DNA of the CDR3 is TGTGCCAGCAGTCAAAGGACCGTAGTCTATAATTCACCCCTCCACTTT.